This T cell receptor (beta chain) was sequenced for a study of quantifying T cell responses using KT2 cells (dated by TCRdb to about 2017). A note on the overall study: RNA was DNase-treated and reverse transcribed with TCR alpha and beta constant-region primers, mostly using SuperScript III. Under optimum conditions, the T4 ligation step was estimated to exceed 8% efficiency. PCR2 was run as a SYBR Green qPCR and stopped at a predetermined fluorescence threshold to avoid over-amplification. Summary of the overall study and its limitations: Detection of KT2 sequences showed saturation at very high KT2 spike-in numbers. A linear scaling of KT2 alpha and beta sequence counts with input KT2 cell number was observed over several orders of magnitude. KT2 sequences were detected down to the lowest spike-in tested, which was about one KT2 cell per 100,000 PBMC. This TCR sequencing study did not compare the pipeline side by side with other TCR sequencing techniques.

This clonotype occurred many times. What antigen it recognizes has not been identified. Qualities for individual bases were not recorded, and no much larger clone is one base off. Trimming leaves V shorter by 5 bases and J shorter by 4 bases, with the junction holding 9 bases beyond the gene matches. The cysteine opens and the phenylalanine closes a CDR3 of 16 amino acids. The sequence is cut down to CDR3 DNA, 48 bases in frame from base 1. From a lookup of the germline V gene, CDR1 and CDR2 are MNHEY and SVGAGI. Known numbers of KT2, a T cell clone whose TCR had been sequenced previously, were spiked into unfractionated PBMC to test the sensitivity and accuracy of the pipeline. A range of KT2-to-PBMC ratios was produced by mixing KT2 cells with a fixed number of PBMC. Library preparation used UMI-ligation and nested PCR. A single-stranded oligonucleotide bearing the Illumina SP2 sequence and a UMI was ligated to the 3' end of the cDNA with T4 RNA ligase 1. PCR1 consisted of roughly 4 cycles (98 degrees C 15 s, 69 degrees C 30 s, 72 degrees C 40 s), and for the beta primer an equimolar mix of RC1.1 and RC1.2 was used to cover TRBC1 and TRBC2. Starting at PCR2, TCR alpha and beta chains were handled separately, and sample indices and Illumina adaptors were added. The UMI, placed after an 8-base spacer, consisted of 12 random nucleotides arranged as two hexamers with a spacer between them. The libraries were sequenced on an Illumina MiSeq using v2 2x251 paired-end chemistry, usually with 12 to 13 samples in each run. To increase diversity, roughly 5-7% PhiX DNA was added to each sequencing library. The authors processed their data as follows. bcl2fastq converted raw reads to FASTQ, and Demultiplexor demultiplexed the reads by dual indices. V and J genes were assigned by Decombinator through tag matching, with a single base-pair mismatch permitted. Collapsinator used UMIs to correct both sequencing errors and frequency errors arising from PCR heterogeneity. Decombinator identifiers were converted to nucleotide sequence by CDR3Translator, the sequences were translated to amino acids, and CDR3 was extracted using C- and N-terminal motifs. A cluster of KT2 sequences sharing one unique molecular identifier was counted as one distinct KT2 TCR. TCRdb's own reprocessing of the public reads used fastp at Q25 and MiXCR and kept productive beta chains. A single entry per CDR3 protein holds the most common genes and DNA from its merged rows. Clone size and V and J calls follow TCRdb, not the original study. The sample table lists 25,000 to 35,000 distinct CDR3 sequences, around a tenth of them with a count of one. The ten most abundant clones make up around 9.8% of the sample.

Recombination joined TRBV6-5 with TRBJ2-1; TRBD2 fits 9 bases in the junction. Sequenced: PBMCs spiked with cells of the T cell clone KT2. This TCR came from a human donor. The CDR3 is CASSPEPGLAYNEQFF. The nucleotides are TGTGCCAGCAGTCCGGAACCGGGACTAGCTTACAATGAGCAGTTCTTC.